A selection of T cell receptor beta chains follows, all from one sample in a study of blood T cell repertoires in COVID-19. Sequencing used immunoSEQ multiplex PCR; TCRdb keeps in-frame clones, though not all of them. The table lists about 200,000 clones, just under 85% of them singletons. The sequencing sample was made of PBMCs or T cells enriched from blood (not recorded which). The receptors stem from a man aged 40-49 years who had recovered from COVID-19. Both conserved end residues are part of each CDR3. Fields, in order: J gene, V gene, D gene, clone size, CDR3 DNA, CDR3 protein. A D gene is named only where the DNA matches it firmly. Size is omitted from some rows. Given values are once, few, many or a class for expanded clones.

J gene: TRBJ2-7
V gene: TRBV28
D gene: TRBD1
clone size: -
CDR3 DNA: TGTGCCAGCAGTTCCTCCGGGACAGGGGACGAGCAGTACTTC
CDR3 protein: CASSSSGTGDEQYF

J gene: TRBJ1-4
V gene: TRBV6-6
D gene: -
clone size: -
CDR3 DNA: TGTGCCAGCAGCTCTAGAGGATCCACCGCGGAGGAACTGTTTTTT
CDR3 protein: CASSSRGSTAEELFF

J gene: TRBJ2-7
V gene: TRBV5-1
D gene: TRBD2
clone size: -
CDR3 DNA: TGCGCCAGCAGCTGGACTAGCGGTCCCTCCTACGAGCAGTACTTC
CDR3 protein: CASSWTSGPSYEQYF

J gene: TRBJ1-2
V gene: TRBV18
D gene: -
clone size: once
CDR3 DNA: TGTGCCAGCTCACCTCCAGGGGCCAGTGGCTACACCTTC
CDR3 protein: CASSPPGASGYTF

J gene: TRBJ2-7
V gene: TRBV5-4
D gene: -
clone size: -
CDR3 DNA: TGTGCCAGCAGCTCCCCGTCCCCCTACGAGCAGTACTTC
CDR3 protein: CASSSPSPYEQYF

J gene: TRBJ1-4
V gene: TRBV18
D gene: -
clone size: -
CDR3 DNA: TGTGCCAGCGCGAGACAGGCCGAGGGCGAAAAACTGTTTTTT
CDR3 protein: CASARQAEGEKLFF

J gene: TRBJ2-1
V gene: TRBV7-2
D gene: TRBD2
clone size: -
CDR3 DNA: TGTGCCAGCAGTTCCAAGCGGGAGGGTGAGCAGTTCTTC
CDR3 protein: CASSSKREGEQFF

J gene: TRBJ1-4
V gene: TRBV6-1
D gene: -
clone size: -
CDR3 DNA: TGTGCCAGCAGTGAAGGCAGGGGTAATGAAAAACTGTTTTTT
CDR3 protein: CASSEGRGNEKLFF

J gene: TRBJ2-1
V gene: TRBV5-1
D gene: -
clone size: -
CDR3 DNA: TGCGCCAGCAGTCCTAGATACCACAATGAGCAGTTCTTC
CDR3 protein: CASSPRYHNEQFF

J gene: TRBJ2-7
V gene: TRBV6-5
D gene: -
clone size: -
CDR3 DNA: TGTGCCAGCTCGGCGGACTCCTACGAGCAGTACTTC
CDR3 protein: CASSADSYEQYF

J gene: TRBJ2-1
V gene: TRBV11-2
D gene: -
clone size: -
CDR3 DNA: TGTGCCAGCGGTATTTCGTCGAGCTCCTACAATGAGCAGTTCTTC
CDR3 protein: CASGISSSSYNEQFF

J gene: TRBJ2-3
V gene: TRBV2
D gene: TRBD2
clone size: -
CDR3 DNA: TGTGCCACAGGACTAGCGGGGAGCACAGATACGCAGTATTTT
CDR3 protein: CATGLAGSTDTQYF

J gene: TRBJ2-1
V gene: TRBV10-1
D gene: TRBD1
clone size: -
CDR3 DNA: TGCGCCAGCAGTGTCCTGACAGGGGGCGATGAGCAGTTCTTC
CDR3 protein: CASSVLTGGDEQFF

J gene: TRBJ1-5
V gene: TRBV19
D gene: -
clone size: -
CDR3 DNA: TGTGCCAGTAGTATTCGACAGGTTAATCAGCCCCAGCATTTT
CDR3 protein: CASSIRQVNQPQHF

J gene: TRBJ1-1
V gene: TRBV28
D gene: TRBD1
clone size: -
CDR3 DNA: TGTGCCAGCAGTTTATTATTTGGACAGGGGAAAACTGAAGCTTTCTTT
CDR3 protein: CASSLLFGQGKTEAFF

J gene: TRBJ1-1
V gene: TRBV18
D gene: -
clone size: -
CDR3 DNA: TGTGCCAGCTCGCGCAGGGTTCGGGCTGAAGCTTTCTTT
CDR3 protein: CASSRRVRAEAFF

J gene: TRBJ2-7
V gene: TRBV27
D gene: -
clone size: -
CDR3 DNA: TGTGCCAGCAGTGCTACGACTAGAGCCCACGAGCAGTACTTC
CDR3 protein: CASSATTRAHEQYF

J gene: TRBJ2-5
V gene: TRBV21-1
D gene: -
clone size: -
CDR3 DNA: TGTGCCAGCAGCATTGTAGGGGGAGAAGAGACCCAGTACTTC
CDR3 protein: CASSIVGGEETQYF

J gene: TRBJ2-7
V gene: TRBV27
D gene: TRBD1
clone size: -
CDR3 DNA: TGTGCCAGCGGGACAGGAGGTTACGAGCAGTACTTC
CDR3 protein: CASGTGGYEQYF

J gene: TRBJ1-2
V gene: TRBV6-4
D gene: -
clone size: -
CDR3 DNA: TGTGCCAACAAAAACACTAGGTGCTATGGCTACACCTTC
CDR3 protein: CANKNTRCYGYTF

J gene: TRBJ2-5
V gene: TRBV6-1
D gene: -
clone size: -
CDR3 DNA: TGTGCCAGCAGGGAAACCTTTGGGTGGGGGCCCCAAGAGACCCAGTACTTC
CDR3 protein: CASRETFGWGPQETQYF

J gene: TRBJ2-3
V gene: TRBV5-6
D gene: TRBD2
clone size: -
CDR3 DNA: TGTGCCAGCAGCTTGACTAGCGGAGACACAGATACGCAGTATTTT
CDR3 protein: CASSLTSGDTDTQYF

J gene: TRBJ1-4
V gene: TRBV30
D gene: -
clone size: -
CDR3 DNA: TGTGCCTGGAGTCCGCGGAATGAAAAACTGTTTTTT
CDR3 protein: CAWSPRNEKLFF

J gene: TRBJ2-5
V gene: TRBV5-5
D gene: TRBD1
clone size: -
CDR3 DNA: TGTGCCAGCAGTCTAACGACAGGGATGGGTATTGAGACCCAGTACTTC
CDR3 protein: CASSLTTGMGIETQYF

J gene: TRBJ2-5
V gene: TRBV15
D gene: TRBD2
clone size: -
CDR3 DNA: TGTGCCACCAGCAGGGGGCTAGCGGGAGACGGAGAGACCCAGTACTTC
CDR3 protein: CATSRGLAGDGETQYF

J gene: TRBJ1-6
V gene: TRBV4-1
D gene: -
clone size: few
CDR3 DNA: TGCGCCAGCAGCCAAGTGGGAGGGGGGAATAATTCACCCCTCCACTTT
CDR3 protein: CASSQVGGGNNSPLHF

J gene: TRBJ2-1
V gene: TRBV5-5
D gene: -
clone size: -
CDR3 DNA: TGTGCCAGCAGCCGAGAGGAGGAGACCTACAATGAGCAGTTCTTC
CDR3 protein: CASSREEETYNEQFF

J gene: TRBJ2-2
V gene: TRBV5-1
D gene: TRBD1
clone size: -
CDR3 DNA: TGCGCCAGCAGCTTGCCCGGGGACAGCACGAACACCGGGGAGCTGTTTTTT
CDR3 protein: CASSLPGDSTNTGELFF

J gene: TRBJ1-1
V gene: TRBV2
D gene: -
clone size: -
CDR3 DNA: TGTGCCAGCATTAGACAGTTGAACACTGAAGCTTTCTTT
CDR3 protein: CASIRQLNTEAFF

J gene: TRBJ1-2
V gene: TRBV12-3/TRBV12-4
D gene: -
clone size: -
CDR3 DNA: TGTGCCAGCAGTTTAGGAGATAACTATGGCTACACCTTC
CDR3 protein: CASSLGDNYGYTF

J gene: TRBJ1-1
V gene: TRBV7-9
D gene: -
clone size: once
CDR3 DNA: TGTGCCAGCAGCTTTGGGACACCGGGAGGAACTGAAGCTTTCTTT
CDR3 protein: CASSFGTPGGTEAFF

J gene: TRBJ2-1
V gene: TRBV7-9
D gene: TRBD2
clone size: -
CDR3 DNA: TGTGCCAGCAGCTCCGGGACTAGCGGGGGAGCTTCCTACAATGAGCAGTTCTTC
CDR3 protein: CASSSGTSGGASYNEQFF

J gene: TRBJ2-1
V gene: TRBV27
D gene: TRBD2
clone size: -
CDR3 DNA: TGTGCCAGCAGTTTATCGGTAGCGGGAGGGTACAATGAGCAGTTCTTC
CDR3 protein: CASSLSVAGGYNEQFF

J gene: TRBJ1-2
V gene: TRBV28
D gene: -
clone size: -
CDR3 DNA: TGTGCCAGCAGTACAGCCTATGGCTACACCTTC
CDR3 protein: CASSTAYGYTF

J gene: TRBJ1-5
V gene: TRBV5-6
D gene: TRBD1
clone size: -
CDR3 DNA: TGTGCCAGCAGCCTTATGAGGGGACAGGGTGATCAGCCCCAGCATTTT
CDR3 protein: CASSLMRGQGDQPQHF

J gene: TRBJ1-4
V gene: TRBV27
D gene: TRBD1
clone size: -
CDR3 DNA: TGTGCCAGCAGTTCCGGGACAGGGAATGAAAAACTGTTTTTT
CDR3 protein: CASSSGTGNEKLFF

J gene: TRBJ1-3
V gene: TRBV29-1
D gene: -
clone size: -
CDR3 DNA: TGCAGCGGCCGCCCCTCAGGAGGAAACACCATATATTTT
CDR3 protein: CSGRPSGGNTIYF

J gene: TRBJ2-6
V gene: TRBV6-5
D gene: -
clone size: -
CDR3 DNA: TGTGCCAGCAGCTTTACTGGGGCCAACGTCCTGACTTTC
CDR3 protein: CASSFTGANVLTF

J gene: TRBJ1-5
V gene: TRBV28
D gene: -
clone size: -
CDR3 DNA: TGTGCCAGCAGTTTCGAGCCCTTCATCTTTAGCAATCAGCCCCAGCATTTT
CDR3 protein: CASSFEPFIFSNQPQHF

J gene: TRBJ1-1
V gene: TRBV29-1
D gene: -
clone size: -
CDR3 DNA: TGCAGCGCCCGCGTACAGGGTATGAACACTGAAGCTTTCTTT
CDR3 protein: CSARVQGMNTEAFF

J gene: TRBJ2-1
V gene: TRBV7-2
D gene: -
clone size: -
CDR3 DNA: TGTGCCAGCAGCTCCGGGACTTCCTTCTACAATGAGCAGTTCTTC
CDR3 protein: CASSSGTSFYNEQFF

J gene: TRBJ2-1
V gene: TRBV19
D gene: -
clone size: -
CDR3 DNA: TGTGCCAGTAGTATTCGTCAGAACAATGAGCAGTTCTTC
CDR3 protein: CASSIRQNNEQFF

J gene: TRBJ2-5
V gene: TRBV5-4
D gene: -
clone size: -
CDR3 DNA: TGTGCCAGCAGCTTTCCGGGTCTGGGTGAGACCCAGTACTTC
CDR3 protein: CASSFPGLGETQYF

J gene: TRBJ2-1
V gene: TRBV7-2
D gene: -
clone size: -
CDR3 DNA: TGTGCCAGCAGCTCATTCGACGGGAACAATGAGCAGTTCTTC
CDR3 protein: CASSSFDGNNEQFF